Listed here is a single T cell receptor beta chain. As handled by the study authors: Amplification from reference gene primers served as the basis for estimated nucleated cell counts. Libraries were prepared by immunoSEQ multiplex PCR; TCRdb keeps only in-frame clonotypes and omits some of them. D and trimming come from the DNA, and the V and J calls and clone size come from that table. The sample records hundreds of thousands of clones, 87% being singletons. Enrollees, about 18 to 100 years old, lived in 20 to 25 US areas. Germline CDR1 reads SGHRS; CDR2 reads YFSETQ. The ends were cut back, 4 bases at V and 0 bases at J, with 12 bases in the middle. CDR3 size: 15 residues. This entry comes from a study of blood T cell repertoires in COVID-19. On the study more broadly: COVID-19 samples, acute and convalescent, were from the United States, Italy and Spain. Sample material is recorded as cDNA or gDNA derived from T cells, B-cell-depleted T cells, or PBMCs.

The chain uses TRBV5-1 and TRBJ2-3; D might be TRBD1 (5 bases). This clonotype originated in a woman in her twenties or thirties with acute COVID-19. Sequenced input: PBMCs or T cells enriched from blood (not recorded which). The CDR3 DNA is TGCGCCAGCAGCACAGGACCTCCTAGCACAGATACGCAGTATTTT. Protein product: CASSTGPPSTDTQYF.